These T cell receptor beta chains were read from a single sample in a study of blood T cell repertoires in COVID-19. The data were produced by immunoSEQ multiplex PCR, yet TCRdb's version contains in-frame clones alone and is incomplete. The repertoire consists of 70,000 to 95,000 clones, with about 91% occurring once and the leading ten covering roughly 8.1%. The sequenced material came from peripheral blood. These receptors were taken from a woman aged 65 to 85 with acute or convalescent COVID-19. CDR3s include the opening cysteine and the closing phenylalanine or tryptophan. A D gene is named only where the DNA matches it firmly. The size entry is marked missing in some rows and otherwise reads once, few, many or a size class.

TRBD2	TRBV7-3	TRBJ2-7	NA	CASSLWARGMDEQYF	TGTGCCAGCAGCTTATGGGCGCGGGGGATGGATGAGCAGTACTTC
NA	TRBV7-9	TRBJ1-1	NA	CASSLGLMNTEAFF	TGTGCCAGCAGCTTAGGGCTGATGAACACTGAAGCTTTCTTT
TRBD1	TRBV12-3/TRBV12-4	TRBJ1-2	NA	CASSADRDYGYTF	TGTGCCAGCAGTGCGGACAGGGACTATGGCTACACCTTC
TRBD2	TRBV7-9	TRBJ2-1	once	CASSQGLAIQFF	TGTGCCAGCAGCCAGGGACTAGCGATACAGTTCTTC
NA	TRBV3-1/TRBV3-2	TRBJ2-4	NA	CASSQDLSKAKNIQYF	TGTGCCAGCAGCCAAGATCTATCGAAAGCCAAAAACATTCAGTACTTC
TRBD1	TRBV4-2	TRBJ2-7	NA	CASSQGQGVPYEQYF	TGTGCCAGCAGCCAAGGACAGGGGGTTCCTTACGAGCAGTACTTC
TRBD1	TRBV4-2	TRBJ1-2	few	CASSQDWGQGRLIIF	TGTGCCAGCAGCCAAGATTGGGGACAGGGCCGCTTGATCATCTTC
NA	TRBV28	TRBJ1-2	NA	CASYETGNYGYTF	TGTGCCAGCTATGAGACTGGGAACTATGGCTACACCTTC
TRBD1	TRBV28	TRBJ1-2	NA	CASSPIDRDVGYTF	TGTGCCAGCAGCCCTATCGACAGGGACGTTGGCTACACCTTC
TRBD2	TRBV5-6	TRBJ2-1	NA	CASSWTSGRARDEQFF	TGTGCCAGCAGCTGGACTAGCGGGAGGGCCAGGGATGAGCAGTTCTTC
NA	TRBV4-2	TRBJ2-5	NA	CASSQDVSGETQYF	TGTGCCAGCAGCCAAGACGTCAGTGGAGAGACCCAGTACTTC
NA	TRBV5-1	TRBJ2-7	NA	CASSSRAYEQYF	TGCGCCAGCAGCTCGCGGGCTTACGAGCAGTACTTC
NA	TRBV30	TRBJ1-1	NA	CAWSVSVGAEAFF	TGTGCCTGGAGTGTGTCGGTAGGGGCTGAAGCTTTCTTT
TRBD1	TRBV24-1	TRBJ2-3	NA	CATSDRLQTGVTDTQYF	TGTGCCACCAGTGACCGCCTCCAGACAGGGGTCACAGATACGCAGTATTTT
NA	TRBV5-1	TRBJ2-7	NA	CASSLSAQTNSYEQYF	TGCGCCAGCAGCTTGTCAGCTCAGACAAACTCCTACGAGCAGTACTTC
TRBD2	TRBV13	TRBJ2-1	NA	CASSLEAGGTYNEQFF	TGTGCCAGCAGCTTAGAAGCGGGGGGCACCTACAATGAGCAGTTCTTC
TRBD1	TRBV5-1	TRBJ2-7	NA	CASSFGGTGSSYEQYF	TGCGCCAGCAGCTTTGGCGGGACAGGCAGCTCCTACGAGCAGTACTTC